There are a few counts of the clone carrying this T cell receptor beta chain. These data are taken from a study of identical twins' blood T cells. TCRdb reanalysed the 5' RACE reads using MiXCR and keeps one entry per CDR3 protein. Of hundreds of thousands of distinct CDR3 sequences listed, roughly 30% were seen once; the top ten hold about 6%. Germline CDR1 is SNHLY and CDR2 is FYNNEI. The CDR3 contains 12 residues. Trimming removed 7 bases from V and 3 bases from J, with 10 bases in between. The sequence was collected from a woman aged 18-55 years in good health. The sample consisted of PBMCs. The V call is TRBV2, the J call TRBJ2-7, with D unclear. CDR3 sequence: CASNGLFYEQYF. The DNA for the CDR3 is TGTGCCAGCAACGGGCTATTCTACGAGCAGTACTTC.